Sequencing of this T cell receptor beta chain was carried out in a study of CD8 T cells in ankylosing spondylitis (dated by TCRdb to 2015 to 2018). At the level of the whole study: The study set out to find disease-linked TCR variants by profiling T cell receptor beta repertoires in ankylosing spondylitis patients and healthy donors. The full study cohort comprised 20 to 25 ankylosing spondylitis patients and some 100 healthy donors. Samples of peripheral blood were taken, and for ankylosing spondylitis patients, synovial fluid was collected as well. Results the study describes overall, beyond this receptor: According to the report, matched synovial fluid samples from ankylosing spondylitis patients were significantly enriched for the disease-linked clones. In peripheral blood, the disease-linked clones were found at relatively low frequencies and had a CD8+ phenotype. Blood from ankylosing spondylitis patients appeared to be characterized by a TCR beta motif composed of eight highly homologous amino acid variants. Some motif variants had previously been reported in the synovial fluid and blood of reactive arthritis patients, which suggests shared mechanisms of disease initiation.

Of note for this clonotype: No cognate antigen has been identified for it. The input lacks base qualities; no much larger clone sits a single base away.

For sequencing, an Illumina HiSeq 2500 was employed. Quantitative 5'-RACE with molecular barcodes was the method used to prepare the TCR beta libraries. The authors' pipeline ran thus. To identify disease-linked TCR variants, a new computational method was used, one built on a probabilistic model of VDJ rearrangement. TCRdb took the public reads, trimmed them with fastp at Q25, ran MiXCR for clone calling and kept in-frame beta chains. Each CDR3 protein gets just one entry, which takes the most common genes and DNA from the rows behind it. TCRdb, rather than the study authors, made the V and J calls. Recorded for this sample are under 200,000 distinct CDR3 sequences; 8.5% to 10% of them occurred a single time. The ten largest clonotypes hold roughly 16% of the sample. Taken from the germline V gene, the CDR1 and CDR2 loops are MGHRA and YSYEKL. The V end loses 5 bases and the J end loses 2 bases, and a stretch of 15 bases separates them. The CDR3 starts with the cysteine, ends with the phenylalanine, and has 15 residues. Only the CDR3 region is kept as DNA, spanning 45 bases read in frame from base 1.

This receptor was identified in a female donor with ankylosing spondylitis or in good health (not recorded which). In this chain, TRBV4-1 is recombined with TRBJ1-2; matching of 6 bases hints at TRBD1 as the D gene. The specimen was blood, either unsorted or a sorted T cell fraction (not recorded which). The DNA sequence is given as TGCGCCAGCAGCTTAAAACAGGGTAGCAACTATGGCTACACCTTC. It encodes CASSLKQGSNYGYTF.